Presented here are 10 T cell receptor beta chains from one specimen sequenced in a study of tumor-infiltrating lymphocytes in primary liver carcinoma. Co-extraction of RNA and DNA was performed on about 18-30 mg of unsorted bulk tissue. TCR beta cDNA was made from 400 to 600 ng total RNA with a constant-region primer. Nested multiplex PCR, run for three rounds with slightly modified ARM-PCR, yielded TCR beta libraries. TRBV1-TRBV30 forward and Cbeta reverse primers drove the first two approximately 10-cycle rounds. TCRdb itself ran the multiplex PCR reads through MiXCR, one entry per CDR3 protein. In the table there are about 21,000 distinct CDR3 sequences, approximately 79% of which are singletons. The specimen sequenced was liver tumor tissue from sampling region 1. This sample's subset: tumor region T1, superior pole. The origin of the receptors is a woman younger than 45 with primary liver carcinoma and hepatitis B virus infection.

The genes are TRBV11-2 and TRBJ2-1, with unresolved D. V was pared by 0 bases and J by 6 bases, with 9 bases between. The CDR3 is 14 amino acids. Germline assignment: CDR1 SGHAT and CDR2 FQNNGV. The CDR3 region has the DNA TGTGCCAGCAGCTTAGATGGGAACCGCAATGAGCAGTTCTTC. Protein sequence: CASSLDGNRNEQFF.

In the case of this clonotype: One end of the junction does not line up with germline, which may come from a read error. J is TRBJ1-1 and V is TRBV6-5; the match to TRBD1 covers 7 bases. This CDR3 has 19 residues. Germline V gene lookup returns CDR1 MNHEY and CDR2 SVGAGI. The CDR3 nucleotides are TGTGCCAGCAGCCTATTCCCCGACAGGGCTCAAGGAAAGGGCACTGAAACTTTCTTT. Translating gives CASSLFPDRAQGKGTETFF.

A remark on this clonotype: An end of the junction does not agree with germline; a read error may underlie this. V and J are TRBV11-2 and TRBJ2-7, with D perhaps given as TRBD1 or TRBD2 (5 bases each). This CDR3 has 14 amino acids. Germline values: CDR1 SGHAT, CDR2 FQNNGV. CDR3 in amino acids: CASSRLGIRGDQHF. CDR3 nucleotide sequence: TGTGCCAGCAGCCGCCTCGGGATAAGGGGCGACCAGCACTTC.

As concerns this clonotype: The CDR3 ends on some other residue instead of the conserved phenylalanine or tryptophan, so this is likely a read error. The chain has TRBV5-6 and TRBJ2-5; 8 bases align to TRBD2. CDR3 length: 17 residues. Germline-derived CDR1 and CDR2 are SGHDT and YYEEEE. The CDR3 sequence is CDSSLGCQREFKETQYI. The CDR3, as DNA: TGTGACAGCAGCTTAGGGTGTCAGCGGGAGTTTAAAGAGACCCAGTACATC.

Of note for this clonotype: Without the conserved terminal phenylalanine or tryptophan, this CDR3 likely stems from a read error. The chain combines TRBV5-4 with TRBJ2-3; weak D call: TRBD1 (5 bases). The CDR3 contains 17 residues. Germline V gene sequence: CDR1 SGHNT, CDR2 YYREEE (reference sequence). This chain's CDR3 is CVSSVDGHPPHTDTQYL. CDR3 nucleotides: TGTGTCAGCAGCGTAGACGGACACCCTCCACACACAGATACGCAGTATCTT.

CDR3 bases: TGTGCCAGCAGCAATAGCCGGTATAGCAATCAGCCCCAGCATTTT. This translates into CASSNSRYSNQPQHF. The V gene is TRBV7-8, the J gene TRBJ1-5; no firm D call. The CDR3 is 15 amino acids. Per the germline V gene, CDR1 is SGHVS and CDR2 is FQNEAQ. Trimming shortened V by 5 bases and J by 0 bases, and 11 bases separated the two germline ends.

The gene calls are TRBV4-1 and TRBJ2-3; the match to TRBD1 covers 7 bases. The CDR3 runs to 20 residues. Germline CDR1 reads MGHRA; CDR2 reads YSYEKL. V lost 4 bases and J lost 3; bases outside the gene matches: 22. The CDR3 DNA reads TGCGCCAGCAGCCCGCAACAAGGGGGCTCTATACTAGTGGGTACAGATACGCAGTATTTT. This encodes CASSPQQGGSILVGTDTQYF.

The rearrangement links TRBV21-1 to TRBJ2-7; no DNA check was done on the table's D call, TRBD1. TRBV21-1 is marked as a pseudogene. The CDR3 spans 18 residues. The CDR3 spells CASSKVGQGCYRSYEQYF. The CDR3 nucleotides are TGTGCCAGCAGTAAGGTCGGACAGGGGTGCTATAGATCCTACGAGCAGTACTTC.

This clonotype was seen only a few times. The chain employs TRBV11-2 and TRBJ2-1, with D possibly being TRBD2 (6 bases). The V end was cut by 1 base, the J end by 7 bases, with 17 bases between. The CDR3 is 16 residues long. The germline V gene encodes CDR1 SGHAT and CDR2 FQNNGV. CDR3 region: CASSLVRGTKENEQFF. CDR3 bases: TGTGCCAGCAGCTTAGTCCGCGGGACGAAAGAAAATGAGCAGTTCTTC.

The sample holds one count of this clonotype. The rearrangement links TRBV5-6 to TRBJ2-7, with D maybe TRBD1 (6 bases). This CDR3 is built from 13 residues. Germline CDR1 reads SGHDT; CDR2 reads YYEEEE. This CDR3 is CTGSLRTGLSQYF. CDR3 in DNA: TGTACCGGCAGCTTACGAACAGGGCTATCGCAGTACTTC.